This section outlines one T cell receptor (beta chain) sequence together with its context. Which antigen it targets is not known. Per-base quality was not reported, and no clone a single base away is much larger than it. Samples from volunteer blood donors who had recovered from COVID-19 were contributed by a second Seattle source. Whole blood was collected in K2EDTA tubes by collaborating institutions according to the institutions' own protocols. Collaborator samples were shipped for TCRbeta analysis as frozen whole blood, isolated PBMCs, or DNA extracted from either sample type. The immunoSEQ Assay, a bias-controlled multiplex PCR, was used to amplify TCRbeta CDR3 regions from genomic DNA. In the authors' own workflow: Within the assay, amplification of reference gene primers was used to estimate how many nucleated cells each sample contained. To quantify the absolute abundance of each unique TCRbeta CDR3 rearrangement, sequence reads were collapsed and filtered. For each sample, productive Simpson clonality was calculated as the square root of Simpson's diversity index across productive rearrangements. In its TCRdb copy, this immuneACCESS table keeps in-frame sequences only and misses some clones. Where compared with another copy, unresolved V genes explain less than half of these, and the others have no known cause. Clone size and V and J calls were adopted from that table, with D and trimming inferred from the DNA. Counted in this sample were roughly 250,000 clones; 88% of them appeared once. The top ten clones comprise roughly 4% of the sample.

This specimen belongs to a study of blood T cell repertoires in COVID-19 (dated by TCRdb to 2018 to 2020). About the study as a whole: Samples from collaborators originated in the United States, Italy and Spain and spanned both the acute and convalescent phases of COVID-19. Where HLA class I and class II types were available, the types were taken from metadata supplied by the sample provider, not from assay-based typing. The samples were drawn from the first 160 participants of the ongoing ImmuneRACE study and from more than 1,000 subjects provided by 6 global collaborators. Deeply sampled blood TCRbeta repertoires from subjects exposed to, actively infected with, or recovered from COVID-19 were included in the dataset. The prospective study material was composed of cDNA or gDNA derived from T cells, B-cell-depleted T cells, or PBMCs. Nearly every sample came with metadata listing a de-identified subject ID, COVID-19 status, age in years and sex. The repertoires were made available in a free public database intended to serve as a resource for research on the immune response to SARS-CoV-2. The research as a whole found: Clinical and demographic metadata were provided uncurated, with the amount varying by source and participant.

The junction shows trimming of 0 bases on V and 3 bases on J, plus 11 bases between the germline ends. As encoded in the germline V gene, CDR1 is SGHRS while CDR2 is YFSETQ. From cysteine to phenylalanine, the CDR3 is 15 amino acids long. This entry keeps only the CDR3 DNA: 45 bases, framed from base 1. This clonotype was obtained from a man aged 60-69 years who had recovered from COVID-19. This sequence uses TRBV5-1 and TRBJ2-3; 6 matching bases give a weak D call of TRBD2. Sequenced sample: peripheral blood. The DNA is as follows: TGCGCCAGCAGCTTGGGAGCAGGGAGGACAGATACGCAGTATTTT. This codes for CASSLGAGRTDTQYF. Outside the CDR3, residues come from the reference TRBV5-1 and TRBJ2-3 proteins, so the full variable domain is: KAGVTQTPRYLIKTRGQQVTLSCSPISGHRSVSWYQQTPGQGLQFLFEYFSETQRNKGNFPGRFSGRQFSNSRSEMNVSTLELGDSALYLCASSLGAGRTDTQYFGPGTRLTVL.